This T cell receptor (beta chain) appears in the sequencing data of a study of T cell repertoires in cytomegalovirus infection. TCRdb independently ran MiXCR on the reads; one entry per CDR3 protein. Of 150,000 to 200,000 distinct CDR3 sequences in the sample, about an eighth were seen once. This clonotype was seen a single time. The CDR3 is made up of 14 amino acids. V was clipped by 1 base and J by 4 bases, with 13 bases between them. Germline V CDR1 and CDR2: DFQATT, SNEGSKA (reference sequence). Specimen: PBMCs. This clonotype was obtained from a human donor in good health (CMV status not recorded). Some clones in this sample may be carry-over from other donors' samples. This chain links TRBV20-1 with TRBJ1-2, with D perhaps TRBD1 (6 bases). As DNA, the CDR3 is TGCAGTGCTAGAGGGACAGCTGGGATCTATGGCTACACCTTC. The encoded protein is CSARGTAGIYGYTF.